One and the same sample provided the 23 T cell receptor beta chains below, sequenced in a study of blood T cell repertoires in COVID-19. TCRdb's table, derived via immunoSEQ multiplex PCR, lists solely in-frame clones and lacks some. The sample holds roughly 250,000 clones, just under 90% seen once. The specimen sequenced was PBMCs or T cells enriched from blood (not recorded which). Receptors originate from a man between 50 and 59 years old who had been exposed to COVID-19.

The chain joins TRBV28 to TRBJ1-4, with TRBD1 matching 8 bases. CDR1 MDHEN and CDR2 SYDVKM come from the germline V gene. J gave up 8 bases and V 4 bases, and 12 bases lay outside the gene matches. The CDR3 consists of 16 residues. The chain's CDR3 is CASSSPGQVVREKLFF. DNA of the CDR3: TGTGCCAGCAGTTCGCCGGGACAGGTAGTGAGAGAAAAACTGTTTTTT.

This sequence joins TRBV19 and TRBJ1-1, with D possibly matching TRBD1 (5 bases). CDR3 size: 13 residues. From germline, CDR1 is LNHDA and CDR2 SQIVND (reference sequence). Trimming shortened V by 5 bases and J by 1 base, and 8 bases separated the two germline ends. The CDR3 protein is CASSLGQNTEAFF. The CDR3 DNA is TGTGCCAGTAGTTTAGGACAGAACACTGAAGCTTTCTTT.

This sequence joins TRBV5-1 and TRBJ1-6, with D maybe TRBD1 (6 bases). The CDR3 covers 16 residues. Trimming left V 1 base short and J 7 bases short, with 15 bases between. The germline V gene has CDR1 SGHRS and CDR2 YFSETQ. Here the CDR3 DNA reads TGCGCCAGCAGCTTGACAGGGAGGGTTAAGAATTCACCCCTCCACTTT. Encoded protein: CASSLTGRVKNSPLHF.

This chain connects TRBV28 to TRBJ2-1; 9 nucleotides match TRBD2. The CDR3 totals 16 residues. Germline-derived CDR1 and CDR2 are MDHEN and SYDVKM. V gave up 6 bases and J gave up 5 bases; unmatched junction bases: 11. The CDR3, as DNA: TGTGCCAGCAGCACTAACCCTAGCGGGATCGACAATGAGCAGTTCTTC. Protein product: CASSTNPSGIDNEQFF.

V and J are TRBV3-1 (or the pseudogene TRBV3-2) and TRBJ2-2; 7 bases match TRBD1. The germline V gene has CDR1 LGHDT and CDR2 YNNKEL (reference sequence). The J segment lost 7 bases and the V segment lost 4 bases, leaving 3 bases of the junction unmatched. The CDR3 runs to 13 residues. Written as DNA, the CDR3 is TGTGCCAGCAGCCTCAGGACAGGCGGGGAGCTGTTTTTT. It is translated as CASSLRTGGELFF.

This clone was detected only once. The J gene is TRBJ1-2, the V gene TRBV10-3; TRBD1 matches 8 bases. The CDR3 extends over 14 amino acids. V dropped 4 bases and J dropped 4; count of bases not matched to a gene: 5. The germline V gene has CDR1 ENHRY and CDR2 SYGVKD. CDR3 region: CAISVQGAIYGYTF. CDR3 nucleotide sequence: TGTGCCATCAGTGTTCAGGGGGCCATCTATGGCTACACCTTC.

CDR3 sequence (DNA): TGTGCCAGCAGCTTGGCCGCGGGCGGGACAGATACGCAGTATTTT. Protein sequence: CASSLAAGGTDTQYF. V usage is TRBV5-8 and J usage is TRBJ2-3; a possible D gene is TRBD2 (5 bases). Per the germline V gene, CDR1 is SGHTS and CDR2 is YDEGEE. CDR3 size: 15 residues. V was cut by 0 bases and J by 3 bases, with 11 bases left in between.

The rearrangement uses TRBV5-1 and TRBJ2-7; 8 bases match TRBD1. V shed 2 bases and J 5 bases; nucleotides not matched to a gene: 3. The CDR3 is made up of 13 amino acids. Germline CDR1 reads SGHRS; CDR2 reads YFSETQ. DNA of the CDR3: TGCGCCAGCAGCTTAGGACAGGGCGACGAGCAGTACGTC. The encoded protein is CASSLGQGDEQYV.

The rearrangement links TRBV5-1 to TRBJ2-4; 9 nucleotides agree with TRBD2. The germline V gene encodes CDR1 SGHRS and CDR2 YFSETQ. With 0 bases clipped from V and 7 bases from J, the junction kept 2 bases outside the gene matches. The CDR3 contains 14 residues. The CDR3: CASSLGGLANIQYF. CDR3 in DNA: TGCGCCAGCAGCTTGGGAGGACTAGCGAACATTCAGTACTTC.

The chain recombines TRBV10-1 with TRBJ2-2; TRBD2 matches at 9 bases. The CDR3 loop spans 17 amino acids. Germline values: CDR1 WNHNN, CDR2 SYGVQD (reference sequence). V lost 5 bases to trimming and J lost 2 bases; unmatched junction nucleotides: 9. CDR3 loop: CASSRPLAGLNTGELFF. CDR3 DNA sequence: TGCGCCAGCAGTCGGCCACTAGCGGGTTTAAACACCGGGGAGCTGTTTTTT.

The chain uses TRBV4-2 and TRBJ1-3; a possible D gene is TRBD1 (6 bases). The CDR3 runs 17 residues. Trimming took 0 bases from V and 0 from J, leaving 12 bases between them. Germline CDR1 and CDR2: LGHNA and YNFKEQ. The CDR3 protein is CASSQDRGALSGNTIYF. In nucleotides, the CDR3 is TGTGCCAGCAGCCAAGATCGGGGGGCCCTCTCTGGAAACACCATATATTTT.

The chain recombines TRBV24-1 with TRBJ2-1; 15 positions agree with TRBD2. V lost 3 bases to trimming and J lost 9 bases; unmatched junction nucleotides: 5. The germline gives CDR1 KGHDR, CDR2 SFDVKD. The CDR3 spans 16 residues. CDR3: CATSDPGLAGGPEQFF. CDR3 DNA sequence: TGTGCCACCAGTGATCCTGGACTAGCGGGGGGGCCTGAGCAGTTCTTC.

The CDR3 DNA is TGTGCCAGCAGCGTCGACAGTAACTATGGCTACACCTTC. Protein: CASSVDSNYGYTF. The chain combines TRBV5-4 with TRBJ1-2, with D possibly matching TRBD1 (5 bases). The V gene lost 4 bases and the J gene lost 1 base, with 8 bases spanning the gap. This CDR3 comprises 13 residues. CDR1 and CDR2 (germline): SGHNT, YYREEE (reference sequence). The entire variable domain, with the rest obtained from reference TRBV5-4 and TRBJ1-2, is as follows: ETGVTQSPTHLIKTRGQQVTLRCSSQSGHNTVSWYQQALGQGPQFIFQYYREEENGRGNFPPRFSGLQFPNYSSELNVNALELDDSALYLCASSVDSNYGYTFGSGTRLTVV.

The chain couples TRBV10-3 to TRBJ1-2, with D maybe TRBD1 (5 bases). The germline V gene has CDR1 ENHRY and CDR2 SYGVKD. Trimming removed 10 bases from V and 7 bases from J, with 22 bases in between. This CDR3 region has 14 residues. CDR3 DNA sequence: TGTGCCAGTCAAAAACATGATGGGACTTTTGGCTACACCTTC. Translating gives CASQKHDGTFGYTF.

The V gene is TRBV5-1, the J gene TRBJ1-1; D is undetermined. With 5 bases removed from V and 2 bases from J, the gap between germline ends came to 10 bases. Per the germline V gene, CDR1 is SGHRS and CDR2 is YFSETQ. The CDR3 has 13 residues. CDR3 residues: CASRIEANTEAFF. Written as DNA, the CDR3 is TGCGCCAGCAGGATCGAAGCAAACACTGAAGCTTTCTTT.

This chain joins TRBV27 and TRBJ2-1, with 9 bases matching TRBD2. The CDR3 consists of 15 residues. Germline-derived CDR1 and CDR2 are MNHEY and SMNVEV (reference sequence). Germline trimming cut 5 bases from V and 4 bases from J; bases unmatched to any gene: 6. CDR3 amino acids: CASSTRLAVYNEQFF. The DNA of the CDR3 is TGTGCCAGCAGTACTCGACTAGCGGTTTACAATGAGCAGTTCTTC.

The CDR3 region has the DNA TGTGCCAGCAGCCAAGTGTGGGGCTTCTCCTACGAGCAGTACTTC. This encodes CASSQVWGFSYEQYF. The J gene is TRBJ2-7, the V gene TRBV3-1 (or the pseudogene TRBV3-2), with D tentatively TRBD1 (5 bases). Germline CDR1 and CDR2: LGHDT and YNNKEL (reference sequence). Trimming removed 1 base at V and 0 bases at J, with 10 bases between. The CDR3 consists of 15 residues.

The chain employs TRBV2 and TRBJ1-2, with 8 bases that match TRBD1. The CDR3 is made up of 14 amino acids. In germline, CDR1 is SNHLY, CDR2 FYNNEI. V shed 6 bases and J 8 bases; nucleotides not matched to a gene: 11. The CDR3 reads CASSSGQGGLGYTF. The CDR3 DNA follows: TGTGCCAGCAGCTCCGGACAGGGCGGGTTGGGCTACACCTTC.

The V call is TRBV5-5, the J call TRBJ2-5; TRBD1 matches at 7 bases. From germline, CDR1 is SGHKS and CDR2 YYEKEE (reference sequence). The CDR3 spans 13 residues. V trimming: 4 bases; J trimming: 6 bases; junction bases outside the gene matches: 6. The CDR3 nucleotides read TGTGCCAGCAGCGAGACAGGGCAACAGACCCAGTACTTC. It yields the protein CASSETGQQTQYF.

The rearrangement links TRBV20-1 to TRBJ1-5; D unclear. The germline gives CDR1 DFQATT, CDR2 SNEGSKA (reference sequence). This CDR3 has 11 amino acids. V shed 5 bases and J shed 9 bases, with 11 bases lying between them. In nucleotides, the CDR3 is TGCAGTGCTGGACCCGGAGGGCCCCAGCATTTT. Protein: CSAGPGGPQHF.

The CDR3 reads CASSERNRGIGELFF. The CDR3 DNA is TGTGCCAGCAGTGAACGTAACAGGGGGATCGGGGAGCTGTTTTTT. The gene calls are TRBV6-1 and TRBJ2-2; 8 bases line up with TRBD1. V was pared by 2 bases and J by 7 bases, with 6 bases of the junction left unmatched. The CDR3 has 15 amino acids. CDR1 and CDR2 (germline): MNHNS, SASEGT.

This chain links TRBV28 with TRBJ1-4; no clear D gene. From germline, CDR1 is MDHEN and CDR2 SYDVKM. There are 11 residues in the CDR3. V lost 3 bases and J lost 7, with 3 bases in between. The CDR3 protein is CASSLSEKLFF. The CDR3 DNA reads TGTGCCAGCAGTTTGAGTGAAAAACTGTTTTTT.

The rearrangement uses TRBV28 and TRBJ2-3, with D maybe TRBD2 (5 bases). CDR3 length: 15 amino acids. Per the germline V gene, CDR1 is MDHEN and CDR2 is SYDVKM. Trimming removed 6 bases at V and 1 base at J, with 14 bases between. CDR3 nucleotide sequence: TGTGCCAGCAGCTCCGCCCGGCGGGGCACAGATACGCAGTATTTT. Its protein is CASSSARRGTDTQYF.